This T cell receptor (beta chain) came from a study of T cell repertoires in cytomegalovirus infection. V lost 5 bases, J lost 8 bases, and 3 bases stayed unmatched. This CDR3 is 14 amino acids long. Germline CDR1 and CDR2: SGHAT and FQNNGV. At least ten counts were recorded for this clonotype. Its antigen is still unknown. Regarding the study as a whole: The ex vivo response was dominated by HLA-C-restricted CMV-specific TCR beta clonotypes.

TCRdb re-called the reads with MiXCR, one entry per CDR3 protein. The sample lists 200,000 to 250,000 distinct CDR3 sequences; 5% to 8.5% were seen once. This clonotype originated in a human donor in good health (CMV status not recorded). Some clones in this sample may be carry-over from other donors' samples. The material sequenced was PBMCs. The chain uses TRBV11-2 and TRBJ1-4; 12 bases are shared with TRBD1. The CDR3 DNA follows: TGTGCCAGCAGCCAGGGACAGGGGGCGGAAAAACTGTTTTTT. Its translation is CASSQGQGAEKLFF. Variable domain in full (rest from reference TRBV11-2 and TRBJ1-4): EAGVAQSPRYKIIEKRQSVAFWCNPISGHATLYWYQQILGQGPKLLIQFQNNGVVDDSQLPKDRFSAERLKGVDSTLKIQPAKLEDSAVYLCASSQGQGAEKLFFGSGTQLSVL.